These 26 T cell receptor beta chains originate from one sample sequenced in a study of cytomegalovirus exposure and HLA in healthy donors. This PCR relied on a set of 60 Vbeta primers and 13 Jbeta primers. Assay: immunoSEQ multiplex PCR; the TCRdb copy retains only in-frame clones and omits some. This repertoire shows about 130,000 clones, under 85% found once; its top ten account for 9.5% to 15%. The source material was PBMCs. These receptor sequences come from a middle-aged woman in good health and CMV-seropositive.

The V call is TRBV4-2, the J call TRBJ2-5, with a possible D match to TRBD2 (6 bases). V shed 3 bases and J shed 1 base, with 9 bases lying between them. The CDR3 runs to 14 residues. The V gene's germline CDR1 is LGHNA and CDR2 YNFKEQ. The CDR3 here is CASSQGTAQETQYF. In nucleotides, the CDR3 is TGTGCCAGCAGCCAGGGGACTGCCCAAGAGACCCAGTACTTC.

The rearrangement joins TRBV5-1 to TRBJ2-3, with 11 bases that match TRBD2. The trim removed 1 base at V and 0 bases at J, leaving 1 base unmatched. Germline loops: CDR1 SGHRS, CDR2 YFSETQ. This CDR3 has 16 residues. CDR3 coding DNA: TGCGCCAGCAGCTTGATAGCGGGAGGGAGCACAGATACGCAGTATTTT. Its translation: CASSLIAGGSTDTQYF.

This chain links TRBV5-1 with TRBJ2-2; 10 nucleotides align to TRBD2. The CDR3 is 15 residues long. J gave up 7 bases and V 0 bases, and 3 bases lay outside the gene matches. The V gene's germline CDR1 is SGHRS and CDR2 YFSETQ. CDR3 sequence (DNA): TGCGCCAGCAGCTTGGGACTAGCGGGCGACGGGGAGCTGTTTTTT. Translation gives CASSLGLAGDGELFF.

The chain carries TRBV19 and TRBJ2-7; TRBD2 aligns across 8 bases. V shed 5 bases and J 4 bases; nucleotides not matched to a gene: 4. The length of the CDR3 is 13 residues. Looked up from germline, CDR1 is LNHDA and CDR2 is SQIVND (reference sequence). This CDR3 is CASSGLAGYEQYF. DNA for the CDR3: TGTGCCAGTAGTGGGCTAGCGGGTTACGAGCAGTACTTC.

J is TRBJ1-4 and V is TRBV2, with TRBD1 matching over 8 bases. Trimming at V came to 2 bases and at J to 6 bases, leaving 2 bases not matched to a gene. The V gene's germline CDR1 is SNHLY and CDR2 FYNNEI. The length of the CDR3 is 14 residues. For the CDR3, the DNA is TGTGCCAGCAGTGAACAGGGGGCCGATGAAAAACTGTTTTTT. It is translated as CASSEQGADEKLFF.

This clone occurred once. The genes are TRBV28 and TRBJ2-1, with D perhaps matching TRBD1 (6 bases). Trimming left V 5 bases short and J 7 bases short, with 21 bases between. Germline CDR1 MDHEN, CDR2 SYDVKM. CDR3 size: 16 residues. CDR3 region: CASSTSGTQRGNEQFF. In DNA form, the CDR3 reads TGTGCCAGCAGTACTTCCGGGACACAGCGTGGGAATGAGCAGTTCTTC.

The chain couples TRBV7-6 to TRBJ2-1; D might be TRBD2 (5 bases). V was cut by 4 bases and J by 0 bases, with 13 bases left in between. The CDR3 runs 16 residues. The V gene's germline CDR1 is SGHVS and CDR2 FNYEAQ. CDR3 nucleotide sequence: TGTGCCAGCAGCTACCAGCGGAGTAGCTCCTACAATGAGCAGTTCTTC. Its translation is CASSYQRSSSYNEQFF.

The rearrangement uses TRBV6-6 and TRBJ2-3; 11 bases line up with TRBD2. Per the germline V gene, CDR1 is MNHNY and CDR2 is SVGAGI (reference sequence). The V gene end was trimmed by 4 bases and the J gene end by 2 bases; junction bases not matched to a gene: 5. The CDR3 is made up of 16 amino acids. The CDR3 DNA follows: TGTGCCAGCAGTTCCTCGGGACTAGCGGCCACAGATACGCAGTATTTT. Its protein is CASSSSGLAATDTQYF.

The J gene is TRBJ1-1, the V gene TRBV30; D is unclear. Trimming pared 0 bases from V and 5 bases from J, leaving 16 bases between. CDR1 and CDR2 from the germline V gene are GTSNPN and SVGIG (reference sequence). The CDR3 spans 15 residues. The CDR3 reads CAWSVPAEQRTEAFF. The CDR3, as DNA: TGTGCCTGGAGTGTACCGGCCGAACAGCGGACTGAAGCTTTCTTT.

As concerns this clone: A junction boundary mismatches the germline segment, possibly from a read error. CDR3 nucleotide sequence: TGTGCTAGCAGCGCCCGACCAGGTGACGGTGAGCAGTTCTTC. Amino acids: CASSARPGDGEQFF. The chain recombines TRBV7-7 with TRBJ2-1; no reliable D call. There are 14 residues in the CDR3. CDR1 and CDR2 (germline): SSHAT, FNYEAQ (reference sequence). Together with reference TRBV7-7 and TRBJ2-1, the CDR3 gives the full variable domain: GAGVSQSPRYKVTKRGQDVTLRCDPISSHATLYWYQQALGQGPEFLTYFNYEAQPDKSGLPSDRFSAERPEGSISTLTIQRTEQRDSAMYRCASSARPGDGEQFFGPGTRLTVL.

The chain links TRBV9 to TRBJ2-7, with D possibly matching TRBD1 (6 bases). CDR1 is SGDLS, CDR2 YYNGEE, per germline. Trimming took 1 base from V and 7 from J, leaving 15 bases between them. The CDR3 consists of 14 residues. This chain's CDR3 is CASSVTPQGREQYF. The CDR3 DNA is TGTGCCAGCAGCGTAACCCCGCAGGGGAGAGAGCAGTACTTC.

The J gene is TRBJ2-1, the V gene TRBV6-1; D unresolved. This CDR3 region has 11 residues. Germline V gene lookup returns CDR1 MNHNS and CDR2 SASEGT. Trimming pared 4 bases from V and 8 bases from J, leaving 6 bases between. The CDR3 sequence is CASSALDEQFF. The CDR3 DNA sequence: TGTGCCAGCAGTGCCCTCGATGAGCAGTTCTTC.

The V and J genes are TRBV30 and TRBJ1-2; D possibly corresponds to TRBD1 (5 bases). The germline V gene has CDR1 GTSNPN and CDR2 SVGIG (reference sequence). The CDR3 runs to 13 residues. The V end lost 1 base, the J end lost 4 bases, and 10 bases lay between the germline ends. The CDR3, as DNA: TGTGCCTGGAGTGGGGGGAGGATCTATGGCTACACCTTC. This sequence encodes CAWSGGRIYGYTF.

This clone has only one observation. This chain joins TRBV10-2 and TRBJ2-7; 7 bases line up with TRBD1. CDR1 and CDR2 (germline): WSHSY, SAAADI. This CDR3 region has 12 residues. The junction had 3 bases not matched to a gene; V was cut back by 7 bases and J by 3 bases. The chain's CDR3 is CASKTGDYEQYF. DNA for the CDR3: TGCGCCAGCAAAACAGGGGACTACGAGCAGTACTTC.

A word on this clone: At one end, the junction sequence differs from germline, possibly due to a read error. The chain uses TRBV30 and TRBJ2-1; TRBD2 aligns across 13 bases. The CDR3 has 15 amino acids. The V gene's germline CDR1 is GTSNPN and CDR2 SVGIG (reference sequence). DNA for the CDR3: TGTGCCTGGAGTCCCTCTATTACTAGCGGGAGGGCCAAGGTCTTC. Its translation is CAWSPSITSGRAKVF.

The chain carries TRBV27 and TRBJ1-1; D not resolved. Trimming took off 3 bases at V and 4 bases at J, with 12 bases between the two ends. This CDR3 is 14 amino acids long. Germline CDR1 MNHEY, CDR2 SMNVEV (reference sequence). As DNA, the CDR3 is TGTGCCAGCAGTTTGACCCTAGATGGCACTGAAGCTTTCTTT. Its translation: CASSLTLDGTEAFF.

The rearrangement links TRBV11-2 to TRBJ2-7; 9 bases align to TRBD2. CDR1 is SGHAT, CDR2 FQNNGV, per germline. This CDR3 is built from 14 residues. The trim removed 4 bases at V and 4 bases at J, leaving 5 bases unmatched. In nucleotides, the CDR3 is TGTGCCAGCAGCTCGGGACTAGCTATATACGAGCAGTACTTC. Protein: CASSSGLAIYEQYF.

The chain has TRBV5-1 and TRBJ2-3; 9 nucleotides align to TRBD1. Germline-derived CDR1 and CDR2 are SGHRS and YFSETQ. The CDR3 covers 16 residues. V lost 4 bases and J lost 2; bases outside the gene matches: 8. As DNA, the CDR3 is TGCGCCAGCAGCGACCGGGACAGGGTAACCACAGATACGCAGTATTTT. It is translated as CASSDRDRVTTDTQYF.

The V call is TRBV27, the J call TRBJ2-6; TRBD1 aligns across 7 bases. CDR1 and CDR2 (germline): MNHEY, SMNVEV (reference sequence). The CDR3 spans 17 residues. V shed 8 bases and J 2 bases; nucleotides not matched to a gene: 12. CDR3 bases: TGTGCCAGCGCTCCGAAGGGGGCTTTGGCTGGGGCCAACGTCCTGACTTTC. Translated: CASAPKGALAGANVLTF. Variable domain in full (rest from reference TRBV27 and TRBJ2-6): EAQVTQNPRYLITVTGKKLTVTCSQNMNHEYMSWYRQDPGLGLRQIYYSMNVEVTDKGDVPEGYKVSRKEKRNFPLILESPSPNQTSLYFCASAPKGALAGANVLTFGAGSRLTVL.

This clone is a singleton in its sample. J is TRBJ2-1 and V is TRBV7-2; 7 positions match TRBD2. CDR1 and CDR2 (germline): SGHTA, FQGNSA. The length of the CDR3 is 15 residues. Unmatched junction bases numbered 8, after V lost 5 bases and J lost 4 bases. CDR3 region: CASSPGTTFYNEQFF. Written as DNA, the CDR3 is TGTGCCAGCAGCCCAGGGACTACCTTTTACAATGAGCAGTTCTTC.

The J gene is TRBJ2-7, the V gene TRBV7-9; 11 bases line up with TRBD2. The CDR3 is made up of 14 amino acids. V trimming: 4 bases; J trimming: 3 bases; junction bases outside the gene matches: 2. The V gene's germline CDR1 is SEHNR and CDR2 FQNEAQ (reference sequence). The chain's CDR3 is CASSSGTSGYEQYF. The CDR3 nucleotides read TGTGCCAGCAGCTCCGGGACTAGCGGCTACGAGCAGTACTTC.

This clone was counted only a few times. The CDR3 DNA reads TGTGCCAGCAGTCGCTATGAAGGGGAAGGCTACACCTTC. Translating it yields CASSRYEGEGYTF. This chain links TRBV6-6 with TRBJ1-2; D possibly corresponds to TRBD1 (5 bases). Germline-derived CDR1 and CDR2 are MNHNY and SVGAGI (reference sequence). CDR3 length: 13 amino acids. Trimming left V 5 bases short and J 8 bases short, with 15 bases between.

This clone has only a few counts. Here the CDR3 reads CASSSRAESSYNEQFF. The CDR3 DNA sequence: TGTGCCAGCTCATCGAGGGCGGAGAGCTCCTACAATGAGCAGTTCTTC. The chain uses TRBV18 and TRBJ2-1; TRBD2 might be the D (5 bases). Germline-derived CDR1 and CDR2 are KGHSH and LQKENI. This CDR3 region has 16 residues. The V end lost 5 bases, the J end lost 0 bases, and 14 bases lay between the germline ends.

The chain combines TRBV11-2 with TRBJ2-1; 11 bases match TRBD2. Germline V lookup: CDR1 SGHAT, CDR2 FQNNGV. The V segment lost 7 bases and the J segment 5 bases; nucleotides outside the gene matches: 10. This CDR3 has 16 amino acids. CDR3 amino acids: CASKQTLAGVHNEQFF. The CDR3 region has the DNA TGTGCCAGCAAACAAACACTAGCGGGAGTTCACAATGAGCAGTTCTTC.

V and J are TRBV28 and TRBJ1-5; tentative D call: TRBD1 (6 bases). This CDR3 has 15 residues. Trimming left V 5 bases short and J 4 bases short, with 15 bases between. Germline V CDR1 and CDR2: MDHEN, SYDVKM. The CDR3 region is CASSPTGGANQPQHF. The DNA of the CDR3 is TGTGCCAGCAGTCCTACGGGGGGCGCGAATCAGCCCCAGCATTTT. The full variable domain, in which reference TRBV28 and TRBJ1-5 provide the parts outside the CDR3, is DVKVTQSSRYLVKRTGEKVFLECVQDMDHENMFWYRQDPGLGLRLIYFSYDVKMKEKGDIPEGYSVSREKKERFSLILESASTNQTSMYLCASSPTGGANQPQHFGDGTRLSIL.

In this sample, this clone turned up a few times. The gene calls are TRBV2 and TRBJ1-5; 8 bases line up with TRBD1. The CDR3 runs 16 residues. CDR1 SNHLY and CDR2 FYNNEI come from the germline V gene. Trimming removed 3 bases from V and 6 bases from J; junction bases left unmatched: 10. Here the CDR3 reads CASSEAQGVGGQPQHF. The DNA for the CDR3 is TGTGCCAGCAGTGAGGCACAGGGGGTGGGGGGTCAGCCCCAGCATTTT. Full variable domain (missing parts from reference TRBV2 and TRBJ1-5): EPEVTQTPSHQVTQMGQEVILRCVPISNHLYFYWYRQILGQKVEFLVSFYNNEISEKSEIFDDQFSVERPDGSNFTLKIRSTKLEDSAMYFCASSEAQGVGGQPQHFGDGTRLSIL.